Described below is a single T cell receptor (beta chain) sequence and its context. This specimen comes from a study of blood T cell repertoires in COVID-19. CDR1 and CDR2 (germline): SEHNR, FQNEAQ (reference sequence). V lost 5 bases and J 9 bases, leaving 17 bases between the germline ends. The CDR3 is made up of 14 amino acids. Data came from immunoSEQ multiplex PCR; TCRdb stores just in-frame clones and leaves some out. This sample has over 150,000 clones; 70% to 85% occur once, and the top ten carry over 15%. In assigning cohorts, the study relied on participant-reported clinical history. Material: PBMCs or T cells enriched from blood (not recorded which). V usage is TRBV7-9 and J usage is TRBJ2-1; TRBD1 might be the D (6 bases). The sequence came from a woman aged 70-85 years in a cohort exposed to, infected with or recovered from COVID-19 (not recorded which). The CDR3 bases are TGTGCCAGCAGCCCTTTTCAGGGGCACAGTGAGCAGTTCTTC. Translated: CASSPFQGHSEQFF. The whole variable domain, filled in from reference TRBV7-9 and TRBJ2-1, reads DTGVSQNPRHKITKRGQNVTFRCDPISEHNRLYWYRQTLGQGPEFLTYFQNEAQLEKSRLLSDRFSAERPKGSFSTLEIQRTEQGDSAMYLCASSPFQGHSEQFFGPGTRLTVL.